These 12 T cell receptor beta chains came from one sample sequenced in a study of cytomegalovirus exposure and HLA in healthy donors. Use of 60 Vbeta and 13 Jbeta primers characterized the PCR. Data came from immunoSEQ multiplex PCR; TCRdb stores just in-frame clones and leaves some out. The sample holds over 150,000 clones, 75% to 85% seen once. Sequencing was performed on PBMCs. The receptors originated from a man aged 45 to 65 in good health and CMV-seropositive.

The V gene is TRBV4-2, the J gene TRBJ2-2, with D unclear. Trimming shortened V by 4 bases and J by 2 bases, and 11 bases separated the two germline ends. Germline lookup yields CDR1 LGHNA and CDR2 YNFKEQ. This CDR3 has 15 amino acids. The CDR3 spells CASSPELSNTGELFF. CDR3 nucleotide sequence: TGTGCCAGCAGCCCCGAGTTGAGTAACACCGGGGAGCTGTTTTTT.

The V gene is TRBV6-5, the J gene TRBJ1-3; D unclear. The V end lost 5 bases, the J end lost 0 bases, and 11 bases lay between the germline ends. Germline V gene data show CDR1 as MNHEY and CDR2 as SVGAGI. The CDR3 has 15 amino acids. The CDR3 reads CASSKDSSSGNTIYF. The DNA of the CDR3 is TGTGCCAGCAGTAAAGACTCCAGCTCTGGAAACACCATATATTTT.

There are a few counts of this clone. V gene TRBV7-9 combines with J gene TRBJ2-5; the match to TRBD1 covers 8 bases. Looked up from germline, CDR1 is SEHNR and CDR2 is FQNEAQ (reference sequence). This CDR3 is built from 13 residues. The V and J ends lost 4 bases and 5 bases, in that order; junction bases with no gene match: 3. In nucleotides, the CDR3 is TGTGCCAGCAGCTCCAGGGGGCCCGAGACCCAGTACTTC. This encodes CASSSRGPETQYF.

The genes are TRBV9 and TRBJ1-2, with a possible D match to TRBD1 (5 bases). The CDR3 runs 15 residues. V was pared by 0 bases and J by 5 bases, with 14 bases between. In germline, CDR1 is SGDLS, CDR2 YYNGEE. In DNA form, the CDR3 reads TGTGCCAGCAGCGTAGCCCAGGGTGCAGCGTATGGCTACACCTTC. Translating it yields CASSVAQGAAYGYTF.

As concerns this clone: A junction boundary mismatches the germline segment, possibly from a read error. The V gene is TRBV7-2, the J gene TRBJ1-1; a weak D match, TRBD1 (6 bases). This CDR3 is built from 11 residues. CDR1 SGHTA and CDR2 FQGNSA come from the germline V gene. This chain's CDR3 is CASSLVGAAIF. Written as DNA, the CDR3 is TGTGCCAGCAGCTTAGTGGGGGCCGCGATATTT.

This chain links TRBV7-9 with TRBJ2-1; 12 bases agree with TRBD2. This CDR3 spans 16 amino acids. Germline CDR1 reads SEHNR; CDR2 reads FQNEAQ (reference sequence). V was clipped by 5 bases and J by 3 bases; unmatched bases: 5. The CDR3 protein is CASSPGLAGNYNEQFF. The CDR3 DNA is TGTGCCAGCAGCCCCGGACTAGCGGGGAACTACAATGAGCAGTTCTTC.

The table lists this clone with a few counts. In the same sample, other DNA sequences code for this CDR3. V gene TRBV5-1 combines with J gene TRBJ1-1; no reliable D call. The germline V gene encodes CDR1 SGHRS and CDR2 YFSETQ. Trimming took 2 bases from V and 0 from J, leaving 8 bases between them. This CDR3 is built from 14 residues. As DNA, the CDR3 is TGCGCCAGCAGCTTTGGAGGGATGAACACTGAAGCTTTCTTT. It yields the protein CASSFGGMNTEAFF.

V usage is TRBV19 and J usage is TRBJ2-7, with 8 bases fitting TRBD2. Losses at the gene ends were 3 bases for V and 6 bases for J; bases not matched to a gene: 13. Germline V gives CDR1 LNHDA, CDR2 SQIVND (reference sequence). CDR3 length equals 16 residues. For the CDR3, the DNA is TGTGCCAGTAGTATGAGTGCGGCGGGAGGTATGGGCGAGCAGTACTTC. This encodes CASSMSAAGGMGEQYF.

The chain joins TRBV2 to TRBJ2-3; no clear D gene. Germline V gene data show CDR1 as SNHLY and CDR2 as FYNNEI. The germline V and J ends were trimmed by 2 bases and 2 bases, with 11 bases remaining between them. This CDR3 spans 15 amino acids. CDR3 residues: CASSEFGGSTDTQYF. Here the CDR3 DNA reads TGTGCCAGCAGTGAATTTGGCGGATCCACAGATACGCAGTATTTT.

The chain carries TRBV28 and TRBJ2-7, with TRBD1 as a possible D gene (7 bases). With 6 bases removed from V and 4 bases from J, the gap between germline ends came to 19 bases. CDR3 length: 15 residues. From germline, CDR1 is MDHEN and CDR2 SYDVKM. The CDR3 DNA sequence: TGTGCCAGCAGCCCCGGGGGACAGAAACGATACGAGCAGTACTTC. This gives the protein CASSPGGQKRYEQYF.

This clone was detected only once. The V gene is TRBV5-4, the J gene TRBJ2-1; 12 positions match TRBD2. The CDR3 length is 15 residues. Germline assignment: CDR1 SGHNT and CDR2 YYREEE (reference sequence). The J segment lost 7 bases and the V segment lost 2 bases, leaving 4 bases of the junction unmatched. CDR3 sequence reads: CASSFTSGRRNEQFF. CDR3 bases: TGTGCCAGCAGCTTTACTAGCGGGAGGAGGAATGAGCAGTTCTTC.

CDR3 residues: CASRGTSSGNQPQHF. CDR3 in DNA: TGTGCCAGCAGGGGGACATCGAGTGGCAATCAGCCCCAGCATTTT. The chain is built from TRBV2 and TRBJ1-5; a possible D gene is TRBD1 (6 bases). The CDR3 loop spans 15 amino acids. Germline lookup yields CDR1 SNHLY and CDR2 FYNNEI. The ends were cut back, 6 bases at V and 2 bases at J, with 14 bases in the middle.